A selection of T cell receptor beta chains follows, all from one sample in a study of cytomegalovirus exposure and HLA in healthy donors. The protocol was immunoSEQ multiplex PCR, while the TCRdb copy is restricted to in-frame clones and leaves out a portion. This sample carries approximately 150,000 clones, about nine tenths of them seen once, and the ten largest clones take roughly 4.8%. Input material: PBMCs. All receptors come from a man between 18 and 35 years old in good health and CMV-seropositive. The CDR3 runs from the conserved cysteine through the conserved F or W. The D gene is left open where the match is weak. Size values are once, few and many counts, or a class for expanded clones, and some rows have none.

J gene | D gene | V gene | clone size | CDR3 protein | CDR3 DNA
TRBJ1-3 | NA | TRBV5-1 | NA | CASSLVGEISSGNTIYF | TGCGCCAGCAGCTTGGTAGGGGAAATCAGCTCTGGAAACACCATATATTTT
TRBJ2-2 | NA | TRBV9 | NA | CASSLGHLNTGELFF | TGTGCCAGCAGCCTGGGACACTTGAACACCGGGGAGCTGTTTTTT
TRBJ2-1 | NA | TRBV11-3 | NA | CASSPTRTAYNEQFF | TGTGCCAGCAGCCCTACCCGGACAGCCTACAATGAGCAGTTCTTC
TRBJ1-2 | NA | TRBV11-2 | NA | CASSSRQAVNYGYTF | TGTGCCAGCAGCTCCCGACAGGCCGTTAACTATGGCTACACCTTC
TRBJ2-2 | NA | TRBV5-1 | NA | CASSTRQGGTGELFF | TGCGCCAGCAGCACTCGACAGGGAGGAACCGGGGAGCTGTTTTTT
TRBJ1-2 | NA | TRBV2 | NA | CASSEAGDGYTF | TGTGCCAGCAGTGAAGCAGGGGATGGCTACACCTTC
TRBJ1-5 | NA | TRBV28 | NA | CASSLTIGYSNQPQHF | TGTGCCAGCAGTTTAACGATCGGGTATAGCAATCAGCCCCAGCATTTT
TRBJ1-1 | TRBD1 | TRBV18 | NA | CASSPRGQGNTEAFF | TGTGCCAGCTCACCCCGGGGACAGGGGAACACTGAAGCTTTCTTT
TRBJ2-1 | NA | TRBV6-1 | NA | CASSESFQEQFF | TGTGCCAGCAGTGAAAGTTTCCAGGAGCAGTTCTTC
TRBJ1-2 | NA | TRBV18 | NA | CASSPPTVTYGYTF | TGTGCCAGCTCACCTCCGACAGTGACCTATGGCTACACCTTC
TRBJ2-5 | TRBD1 | TRBV5-4 | NA | CASSWAGQGGGETQYF | TGTGCCAGCAGCTGGGCGGGACAGGGGGGAGGAGAGACCCAGTACTTC
TRBJ1-1 | NA | TRBV5-1 | few | CASSLREGWNTEAFF | TGCGCCAGCAGCTTGCGGGAGGGATGGAACACTGAAGCTTTCTTT
TRBJ2-3 | NA | TRBV28 | NA | CASTFLGRTDTQYF | TGTGCCAGCACCTTCCTAGGTCGCACAGATACGCAGTATTTT
TRBJ2-7 | NA | TRBV27 | NA | CASSSTTVSYEQYF | TGTGCCAGCAGTTCCACGACTGTCTCCTACGAGCAGTACTTC
TRBJ2-1 | NA | TRBV9 | once | CASSVASGNEQFF | TGTGCCAGCAGCGTAGCGTCAGGCAATGAGCAGTTCTTC
TRBJ2-2 | TRBD1 | TRBV15 | NA | CATSRDLADRGAGELFF | TGTGCCACCAGCAGAGACCTGGCCGACAGGGGGGCCGGGGAGCTGTTTTTT
TRBJ2-3 | TRBD2 | TRBV9 | once | CASSVGRGGTDTQYF | TGTGCCAGCAGCGTGGGGCGGGGGGGCACAGATACGCAGTATTTT